This passage covers 30 T cell receptor beta chains from one sample sequenced in a study of early T cells in non-severe SARS-CoV-2 infection. TCRdb recomputed calls from the 5' RACE reads with MiXCR, one row per CDR3 protein. The data show tens of thousands of distinct CDR3 sequences, with more than 5% seen just once and 7.6% held by the top ten. Source material: whole blood. All receptors derive from an adult who was a healthcare worker with PCR-confirmed SARS-CoV-2 infection or an uninfected control (not recorded which).

The chain employs TRBV7-2 and TRBJ2-5; 8 bases agree with TRBD2. The J segment lost 7 bases and the V segment lost 1 base, leaving 5 bases of the junction unmatched. Germline V lookup: CDR1 SGHTA, CDR2 FQGNSA. The CDR3 contains 14 residues. The CDR3 DNA is TGTGCCAGCAGCTTAGGCCTAGCGGGTCTGACCCAGTACTTC. Protein sequence: CASSLGLAGLTQYF.

Many counts were recorded for this clonotype. V and J are TRBV4-3 and TRBJ2-1; 7 bases line up with TRBD2. Germline CDR1 and CDR2: LGHNA and YSLEER. This CDR3 has 17 amino acids. Trimming at V came to 4 bases and at J to 3 bases, leaving 12 bases not matched to a gene. As DNA, the CDR3 is TGCGCCAGCAGCCGATTCCGCGGGGGAGATCGCTACAATGAGCAGTTCTTC. It codes for CASSRFRGGDRYNEQFF.

This clonotype was found many times. This rearrangement joins TRBV5-6 to TRBJ2-5, with no clear D. The CDR3 loop spans 13 amino acids. V gave up 2 bases and J gave up 1 base, with 6 bases separating them. Germline V gives CDR1 SGHDT, CDR2 YYEEEE. The CDR3 spells CASSFGSQETQYF. The CDR3 DNA reads TGTGCCAGCAGCTTCGGGTCCCAAGAGACCCAGTACTTC.

The chain recombines TRBV29-1 with TRBJ2-7, with 8 bases aligning to TRBD2. Trimming removed 4 bases from V and 6 bases from J; junction bases left unmatched: 8. This CDR3 contains 13 residues. Germline V gene sequence: CDR1 SQVTM, CDR2 ANQGSEA. The CDR3 loop is CSVGGLGSLEQYF. Written as DNA, the CDR3 is TGCAGCGTTGGGGGACTAGGCTCCCTCGAGCAGTACTTC.

This clonotype was seen repeatedly, ten times or more. This CDR3 reads CASRSPPGRYGYTF. The DNA for the CDR3 is TGTGCCAGCAGGTCCCCCCCGGGTCGCTATGGCTACACCTTC. The V call is TRBV6-5, the J call TRBJ1-2; unclear D gene. Trimming removed 6 bases from V and 4 bases from J, with 15 bases in between. The germline V gene encodes CDR1 MNHEY and CDR2 SVGAGI. The CDR3 spans 14 residues.

There are many counts of this clonotype. The gene calls are TRBV27 and TRBJ2-3; D is undetermined. Germline lookup yields CDR1 MNHEY and CDR2 SMNVEV (reference sequence). This CDR3 is 13 amino acids long. Trimming took off 4 bases at V and 2 bases at J, with 7 bases between the two ends. For the CDR3, the DNA is TGTGCCAGCAGTTGGGCCGCCACAGATACGCAGTATTTT. It is translated as CASSWAATDTQYF.

This clonotype was picked up many times. This chain links TRBV30 with TRBJ2-3; 9 bases are shared with TRBD2. The V gene end was trimmed by 0 bases and the J gene end by 1 base; junction bases not matched to a gene: 5. The CDR3 extends over 16 amino acids. CDR1 is GTSNPN and CDR2 is SVGIG in the germline V gene (reference sequence). This CDR3 reads CAWSVLSGSGTDTQYF. The CDR3 DNA reads TGTGCCTGGAGTGTACTTAGCGGGAGCGGCACAGATACGCAGTATTTT.

Many counts were recorded for this clonotype. V gene TRBV20-1 combines with J gene TRBJ1-2; D call uncertain. CDR3 length: 9 amino acids. Germline-derived CDR1 and CDR2 are DFQATT and SNEGSKA (reference sequence). The CDR3 loop reads CSHLYGYTF. The CDR3 DNA reads as TGCAGCCACCTATACGGCTACACCTTC.

This clonotype came up many times. The chain uses TRBV5-1 and TRBJ2-3; D is unclear. The CDR3 has 15 amino acids. The V end was cut by 1 base, the J end by 0 bases, with 9 bases between. CDR1 and CDR2 from the germline V gene are SGHRS and YFSETQ. The CDR3 DNA reads as TGCGCCAGCAGCTTGAACCAGGTCAGCACAGATACGCAGTATTTT. Translated: CASSLNQVSTDTQYF.

This clonotype was found many times. The chain employs TRBV5-6 and TRBJ2-7; weak D call: TRBD1 (6 bases). This CDR3 comprises 13 residues. From germline, CDR1 is SGHDT and CDR2 YYEEEE. V lost 4 bases and J lost 2, with 10 bases in between. The CDR3 nucleotides are TGTGCCAGCAGCCCAGGACAGACCTACGAGCAGTACTTC. Translated: CASSPGQTYEQYF. Full variable domain (missing parts from reference TRBV5-6 and TRBJ2-7): DAGVTQSPTHLIKTRGQQVTLRCSPKSGHDTVSWYQQALGQGPQFIFQYYEEEERQRGNFPDRFSGHQFPNYSSELNVNALLLGDSALYLCASSPGQTYEQYFGPGTRLTVT.

The V call is TRBV6-5, the J call TRBJ1-1; D might be TRBD1 (6 bases). The CDR3 has 14 residues. CDR1 is MNHEY, CDR2 SVGAGI, per germline. Trimming removed 2 bases at V and 0 bases at J, with 7 bases between. The CDR3 sequence is CASSYQGMNTEAFF. CDR3 in DNA: TGTGCCAGCAGTTACCAGGGGATGAACACTGAAGCTTTCTTT.

This clonotype was recorded at least ten times. The V call is TRBV5-1, the J call TRBJ1-1, with 7 bases matching TRBD1. V was clipped by 4 bases and J by 7 bases; unmatched bases: 10. Germline CDR1 is SGHRS and CDR2 is YFSETQ. This CDR3 contains 14 residues. In DNA form, the CDR3 reads TGCGCCAGCAGCCCCCGGGACAGCGCTAGTGAAGCTTTCTTT. This sequence encodes CASSPRDSASEAFF.

This clonotype was detected ten times or more. The chain couples TRBV5-1 to TRBJ2-1, with a possible D match to TRBD1 (6 bases). CDR1 and CDR2 from the germline V gene are SGHRS and YFSETQ. This CDR3 comprises 14 residues. Deletions cut 4 bases from V and 5 bases from J, with 13 bases between. The CDR3 protein is CASSGSRDNNEQFF. The CDR3 bases are TGCGCCAGCAGCGGTAGCCGGGACAACAATGAGCAGTTCTTC. The full variable domain, completed using reference TRBV5-1 and TRBJ2-1, is KAGVTQTPRYLIKTRGQQVTLSCSPISGHRSVSWYQQTPGQGLQFLFEYFSETQRNKGNFPGRFSGRQFSNSRSEMNVSTLELGDSALYLCASSGSRDNNEQFFGPGTRLTVL.

By share of the sample, this clonotype is medium-sized. J is TRBJ2-7 and V is TRBV10-3, with TRBD1 matching 7 bases. The CDR3 sequence is 14 residues long. From germline, CDR1 is ENHRY and CDR2 SYGVKD. The ends lost 6 bases at V and 0 bases at J; junction bases unmatched: 5. This chain's CDR3 is CAISLGQFSYEQYF. The CDR3 coding sequence is TGTGCCATCAGCTTGGGACAGTTCTCCTACGAGCAGTACTTC.

This clonotype was found many times. The chain links TRBV3-1 to TRBJ2-7; no clear D gene. Germline lookup yields CDR1 LGHDT and CDR2 YNNKEL (reference sequence). The V end lost 4 bases, the J end lost 7 bases, and 14 bases lay between the germline ends. CDR3 length equals 13 residues. The CDR3 DNA reads as TGTGCCAGCAGCCCTTTTGGTAGTAGGGAGCAGTACTTC. Translating it yields CASSPFGSREQYF.

This clonotype was counted ten times or more. The DNA for the CDR3 is TGTGCCAGCAGCCCCCTTTACACCGGGGAGCTGTTTTTT. Translating it yields CASSPLYTGELFF. The gene calls are TRBV7-6 and TRBJ2-2; no reliable D call. V was shortened by 5 bases and J by 3 bases, with 7 bases between the two germline ends. CDR3 length: 13 residues. Per germline, CDR1 SGHVS and CDR2 FNYEAQ.

V usage is TRBV29-1 and J usage is TRBJ2-3; 8 bases fit TRBD2. V lost 4 bases, J lost 0 bases, and 6 bases stayed unmatched. Germline CDR1 is SQVTM and CDR2 is ANQGSEA. This CDR3 spans 15 amino acids. The CDR3 region has the DNA TGCAGCGTTGCCGGGACTAGGGAGAGCACAGATACGCAGTATTTT. Translating gives CSVAGTRESTDTQYF.

This clonotype showed up many times. This chain connects TRBV9 to TRBJ2-1; 9 bases fit TRBD2. The CDR3 loop spans 15 amino acids. The V segment lost 0 bases and the J segment 9 bases; nucleotides outside the gene matches: 7. CDR1 is SGDLS and CDR2 is YYNGEE in the germline V gene. The CDR3 spells CASSVEAGGLFEQFF. Here the CDR3 DNA reads TGTGCCAGCAGCGTAGAGGCGGGGGGGCTTTTTGAGCAGTTCTTC.

This clonotype was detected a few times. This CDR3 is missing its conserved last phenylalanine or tryptophan, likely due to a read error. No DNA is shown, since the ends of the CDR3 on it are uncertain; the CDR3 is the one TCRdb lists. The chain links TRBV12-3 or TRBV12-4 to TRBJ2-3; the table gives TRBD2 as D, unverified against the DNA. The CDR3 adds up to 12 amino acids, both ends counted. The CDR3 reads CASSSGLAGVYS.

This clonotype has a count of ten or more. The genes are TRBV29-1 and TRBJ2-5, with D uncertain. V was shortened by 8 bases and J by 5 bases, with 15 bases between the two germline ends. Germline assignment: CDR1 SQVTM and CDR2 ANQGSEA. The CDR3 consists of 12 residues. The CDR3 sequence: CSYRADSETQYF. CDR3 bases: TGCAGCTATAGAGCCGATTCGGAGACCCAGTACTTC.

This clonotype has a count of ten or more. The chain joins TRBV2 to TRBJ2-7; D assignment may be TRBD1 or TRBD2 (5 bases each). The CDR3 runs to 16 residues. V was trimmed by 6 bases and J by 2 bases, leaving 20 bases between them. Germline V gene sequence: CDR1 SNHLY, CDR2 FYNNEI. CDR3 DNA: TGTGCCAGCAGGCCTCATAGGGGACCCATGCCCTACGAGCAGTACTTC. Protein product: CASRPHRGPMPYEQYF.

This clonotype showed up many times. The chain combines TRBV6-2 or TRBV6-3 with TRBJ2-7; tentative D call: TRBD2 (5 bases). V shed 7 bases and J shed 1 base, with 17 bases lying between them. The CDR3 loop spans 15 amino acids. The germline V gene has CDR1 MNHEY and CDR2 SVGEGT. The CDR3 sequence: CASTTPGLPSYEQYF. The CDR3 region has the DNA TGTGCCAGCACCACACCTGGACTCCCTTCCTACGAGCAGTACTTC.

This clonotype was seen many times. The chain carries TRBV20-1 and TRBJ1-5, with D tentatively TRBD1 (6 bases). Between the trimmed V and J ends, which lost 5 bases and 4 bases, there was a span of 12 bases. Germline V gene data show CDR1 as DFQATT and CDR2 as SNEGSKA (reference sequence). This CDR3 spans 13 amino acids. The CDR3 DNA is TGCAGTGCTGGGGGGGCAGGTAATCAGCCCCAGCATTTT. Its protein product is CSAGGAGNQPQHF.

This clonotype appeared many times. CDR3 residues: CASRPREGDEQFF. CDR3 bases: TGCGCCAGCCGCCCCCGGGAGGGAGATGAGCAGTTCTTC. The chain joins TRBV5-1 to TRBJ2-1; TRBD2 matches 8 bases. The CDR3 consists of 13 residues. Germline V CDR1 and CDR2: SGHRS, YFSETQ. The V segment lost 7 bases and the J segment 8 bases; nucleotides outside the gene matches: 8.

This clonotype occurred many times. The chain links TRBV18 to TRBJ2-1, with D perhaps TRBD1 (5 bases). V was shortened by 3 bases and J by 7 bases, with 7 bases between the two germline ends. CDR1 and CDR2 (germline): KGHSH, LQKENI. CDR3 length: 12 residues. The CDR3 spells CASSPQGNEQFF. The CDR3, as DNA: TGTGCCAGCTCACCTCAGGGTAATGAGCAGTTCTTC.

This clonotype appeared many times. The V and J genes are TRBV30 and TRBJ1-5; weak D call: TRBD1 (6 bases). Trimming left V 4 bases short and J 7 bases short, with 17 bases between. Looked up from germline, CDR1 is GTSNPN and CDR2 is SVGIG (reference sequence). There are 14 residues in the CDR3. The CDR3 spells CAWIEKGGGQPQHF. CDR3 nucleotides: TGTGCCTGGATTGAGAAAGGGGGAGGACAGCCCCAGCATTTT. The full variable domain, in which reference TRBV30 and TRBJ1-5 provide the parts outside the CDR3, is SQTIHQWPATLVQPVGSPLSLECTVEGTSNPNLYWYRQAAGRGLQLLFYSVGIGQISSEVPQNLSASRPQDRQFILSSKKLLLSDSGFYLCAWIEKGGGQPQHFGDGTRLSIL.

This clonotype was seen many times. The rearrangement links TRBV27 to TRBJ2-2; D may be TRBD2 (5 bases). This CDR3 is 17 amino acids long. Trimming stripped 7 bases from V and 4 bases from J, with 22 bases between. Germline CDR1 is MNHEY and CDR2 is SMNVEV (reference sequence). CDR3 protein: CASTPWILAAGTGELFF. The CDR3 nucleotides read TGTGCCAGCACCCCCTGGATCTTAGCCGCGGGCACCGGGGAGCTGTTTTTT.

This clonotype was counted many times. The V call is TRBV5-1, the J call TRBJ2-1; D gene ambiguous. The CDR3 covers 15 residues. The V gene lost 1 base and the J gene lost 0 bases, with 8 bases spanning the gap. CDR1 and CDR2 (germline): SGHRS, YFSETQ. CDR3 loop: CASSLNLFSYNEQFF. Here the CDR3 DNA reads TGCGCCAGCAGCTTGAACCTCTTCTCCTACAATGAGCAGTTCTTC.

This clonotype was counted ten times or more. The chain uses TRBV6-5 and TRBJ1-2, with TRBD1 matching over 8 bases. This CDR3 is 15 amino acids long. Looked up from germline, CDR1 is MNHEY and CDR2 is SVGAGI. V dropped 5 bases and J dropped 4; count of bases not matched to a gene: 9. CDR3 coding DNA: TGTGCCAGCAGTACGACGACAGGGGAGCCCTATGGCTACACCTTC. Protein sequence: CASSTTTGEPYGYTF.

This clonotype occurred many times. J is TRBJ2-5 and V is TRBV6-5; D unresolved. V was trimmed by 4 bases and J by 7 bases, leaving 13 bases between them. The CDR3 is made up of 13 amino acids. CDR1 is MNHEY and CDR2 is SVGAGI in the germline V gene. This CDR3 is CASSSGSYGTQYF. The CDR3 coding sequence is TGTGCCAGCAGTTCCGGGTCATACGGGACCCAGTACTTC.